The next 22 T cell receptor beta chains were all read from a single sample in a study of cytotoxic CD8 clonotypes in ibrutinib-treated CLL. Only in-frame clones appear in the TCRdb table, and some are missing; sequencing was by immunoSEQ multiplex PCR. The sample holds about 22,000 clones, approximately 77% seen once. The sequences come from PBMCs, collected before ibrutinib treatment. All receptors derive from a human donor with chronic lymphocytic leukemia.

The CDR3 bases are TGTGCCAGTATCCGGACGGGAAACACTGAAGCTTTCTTT. This sequence encodes CASIRTGNTEAFF. The chain recombines TRBV19 with TRBJ1-1; D unclear. Trimming shortened V by 7 bases and J by 2 bases, and 11 bases separated the two germline ends. The CDR3 covers 13 residues. Germline CDR1 is LNHDA and CDR2 is SQIVND (reference sequence).

This clone was counted a single time. The chain joins TRBV19 to TRBJ2-2, with TRBD2 identical over 15 bases. Germline lookup yields CDR1 LNHDA and CDR2 SQIVND (reference sequence). This CDR3 is 15 amino acids long. The V and J ends lost 8 bases and 7 bases, in that order; junction bases with no gene match: 5. The CDR3 DNA follows: TGTGCCAGTGGACTAGCGGGAGGGCCGTTCGGGGAGCTGTTTTTT. Translation gives CASGLAGGPFGELFF.

The V gene is TRBV27, the J gene TRBJ2-3; possible D gene TRBD1, 6 bases. The germline V and J ends were trimmed by 2 bases and 2 bases, with 11 bases remaining between them. Looked up from germline, CDR1 is MNHEY and CDR2 is SMNVEV (reference sequence). The CDR3 covers 15 residues. This CDR3 is CASSLKGTSTDTQYF. DNA for the CDR3: TGTGCCAGCAGTTTAAAGGGGACATCCACAGATACGCAGTATTTT.

V is TRBV27 and J is TRBJ2-7; 7 bases align to TRBD1. Germline CDR1 reads MNHEY; CDR2 reads SMNVEV (reference sequence). The CDR3 is 13 amino acids. V was pared by 6 bases and J by 6 bases, with 8 bases of the junction left unmatched. The CDR3 here is CASRPLDRAEQYF. For the CDR3, the DNA is TGTGCCAGCAGGCCCCTCGACAGGGCCGAGCAGTACTTC.

The chain is built from TRBV10-3 and TRBJ2-6; no clear D gene. Trimming took off 11 bases at V and 0 bases at J, with 20 bases between the two ends. There are 17 residues in the CDR3. CDR1 is ENHRY, CDR2 SYGVKD, per germline. CDR3 region: CAVPPTQLVSGANVLTF. The CDR3 DNA follows: TGTGCCGTTCCCCCTACCCAGCTCGTCTCTGGGGCCAACGTCCTGACTTTC.

The CDR3 DNA reads as TGTGCCAGCAGCGTCTCGGGACTCCACTACGAGCAGTACTTC. It specifies CASSVSGLHYEQYF. J is TRBJ2-7 and V is TRBV7-2, with a weak D call TRBD2 (6 bases). This CDR3 is built from 14 residues. Germline loops: CDR1 SGHTA, CDR2 FQGNSA. V was shortened by 5 bases and J by 3 bases, with 14 bases between the two germline ends.

V usage is TRBV5-5 and J usage is TRBJ1-2; the D gene is possibly TRBD1 (5 bases). This CDR3 region has 15 residues. Germline-derived CDR1 and CDR2 are SGHKS and YYEKEE (reference sequence). V was trimmed by 2 bases and J by 0 bases, leaving 11 bases between them. CDR3 coding DNA: TGTGCCAGCAGCTTTGACCAGGGAACTAACTATGGCTACACCTTC. Its protein is CASSFDQGTNYGYTF.

The chain carries TRBV6-4 and TRBJ1-1; D is possibly TRBD1 (6 bases). This CDR3 is built from 13 residues. The V end lost 5 bases, the J end lost 1 base, and 8 bases lay between the germline ends. CDR1 is MRHNA, CDR2 SNTAGT, per germline. DNA of the CDR3: TGTGCCAGCAGTTTGACAGGGAACACTGAAGCTTTCTTT. It yields the protein CASSLTGNTEAFF.

The rearrangement links TRBV18 to TRBJ1-1; D remains unclear. Per germline, CDR1 KGHSH and CDR2 LQKENI. CDR3 length: 13 residues. Trimming removed 4 bases from V and 0 bases from J, with 6 bases in between. CDR3 in DNA: TGTGCCAGCTCACGCGGGGTGAACACTGAAGCTTTCTTT. Protein product: CASSRGVNTEAFF.

The V gene is TRBV4-2, the J gene TRBJ1-1; weak D call: TRBD1 (6 bases). The CDR3 totals 16 residues. The ends were cut back, 4 bases at V and 4 bases at J, with 19 bases in the middle. CDR1 LGHNA and CDR2 YNFKEQ come from the germline V gene. The CDR3 reads CASSLGQTPILTEAFF. In nucleotides, the CDR3 is TGTGCCAGCAGCCTCGGACAGACCCCAATACTCACTGAAGCTTTCTTT.

The genes are TRBV7-8 and TRBJ1-2, with D unresolved. This CDR3 contains 14 residues. Trimming cost V 5 bases and J 4 bases, with 14 bases left between them. Germline CDR1 SGHVS, CDR2 FQNEAQ. CDR3 region: CASSDGSALYGYTF. In nucleotides, the CDR3 is TGTGCCAGCAGCGACGGGTCGGCCCTCTATGGCTACACCTTC. The full variable domain, completed using reference TRBV7-8 and TRBJ1-2, is GAGVSQSPRYKVAKRGQDVALRCDPISGHVSLFWYQQALGQGPEFLTYFQNEAQLDKSGLPSDRFFAERPEGSVSTLKIQRTQQEDSAVYLCASSDGSALYGYTFGSGTRLTVV.

The rearrangement uses TRBV10-1 and TRBJ1-1, with D possibly being TRBD1 (5 bases). The germline V gene has CDR1 WNHNN and CDR2 SYGVQD (reference sequence). Trimming left V 6 bases short and J 1 base short, with 9 bases between. The CDR3 runs to 13 residues. The CDR3 DNA reads as TGCGCCAGCAGCGGGGCGGCGAACACTGAAGCTTTCTTT. Its translation is CASSGAANTEAFF.

This clone was observed a few times. The chain joins TRBV5-1 to TRBJ2-5; 7 bases fit TRBD2. Trimming took 5 bases from V and 3 from J; bases not matched to a gene: 4. Germline-derived CDR1 and CDR2 are SGHRS and YFSETQ. The CDR3 is 13 amino acids. CDR3 sequence (DNA): TGCGCCAGCAGGTTAGGACTAGAAGAGACCCAGTACTTC. It codes for CASRLGLEETQYF.

V usage is TRBV19 and J usage is TRBJ1-5, with 7 nucleotides matching TRBD1. V was clipped by 3 bases and J by 2 bases; unmatched bases: 10. The CDR3 is made up of 17 amino acids. From germline, CDR1 is LNHDA and CDR2 SQIVND (reference sequence). DNA for the CDR3: TGTGCCAGTAGTATCGACAGGGTGGTTGGGGGCAATCAGCCCCAGCATTTT. Its translation is CASSIDRVVGGNQPQHF.

The rearrangement joins TRBV7-9 to TRBJ2-3; 8 bases map to TRBD2. J was trimmed by 4 bases and V by 5 bases; bases with no gene match: 14. The CDR3 is 17 residues long. Germline V gene sequence: CDR1 SEHNR, CDR2 FQNEAQ (reference sequence). The CDR3 loop is CASSETKAGDGPDTQYF. The CDR3, as DNA: TGTGCCAGCAGCGAGACGAAAGCGGGAGATGGTCCAGATACGCAGTATTTT.

V and J are TRBV14 and TRBJ2-5; either TRBD1 or TRBD2 may fit D (6 bases each). Germline CDR1 is SGHDN and CDR2 is FVKESK. The CDR3 has 17 residues. Trimming removed 4 bases from V and 4 bases from J, with 22 bases in between. CDR3 nucleotides: TGTGCCAGCAGCCCCCCAAGGAGGGGGAACCCTCCAGAGACCCAGTACTTC. Its translation is CASSPPRRGNPPETQYF.

This chain joins TRBV5-1 and TRBJ2-7; D remains ambiguous. Germline V lookup: CDR1 SGHRS, CDR2 YFSETQ. CDR3 size: 16 residues. V lost 1 base, J lost 2 bases, and 16 bases lay in between. The CDR3: CASSLPPLSDTYEQYF. In DNA form, the CDR3 reads TGCGCCAGCAGCTTGCCCCCCCTGTCTGACACCTACGAGCAGTACTTC.

The chain uses TRBV29-1 and TRBJ1-1; TRBD1 is a possible D gene (5 bases). The CDR3 has 11 amino acids. The germline V gene encodes CDR1 SQVTM and CDR2 ANQGSEA. Trimming removed 7 bases from V and 8 bases from J, with 14 bases in between. This CDR3 reads CSATLGQEAFF. The CDR3 nucleotides read TGCAGCGCCACGCTAGGACAAGAAGCTTTCTTT.

This chain connects TRBV5-5 to TRBJ2-2, with D unresolved. CDR1 and CDR2 from the germline V gene are SGHKS and YYEKEE (reference sequence). The CDR3 length is 13 residues. With 2 bases removed from V and 5 bases from J, the gap between germline ends came to 7 bases. CDR3 amino acids: CASSFWATGELFF. The CDR3 region has the DNA TGTGCCAGCAGCTTTTGGGCGACCGGGGAGCTGTTTTTT.

The chain carries TRBV7-8 and TRBJ2-3; D perhaps matches TRBD2 (6 bases). V was pared by 2 bases and J by 4 bases, with 10 bases between. This CDR3 spans 14 amino acids. CDR1 SGHVS and CDR2 FQNEAQ come from the germline V gene. CDR3 DNA: TGTGCCAGCAGCTTAATCGGAGGGCCAGATACGCAGTATTTT. It yields the protein CASSLIGGPDTQYF. Combining the CDR3 with reference TRBV7-8 and TRBJ2-3 gives the whole variable domain GAGVSQSPRYKVAKRGQDVALRCDPISGHVSLFWYQQALGQGPEFLTYFQNEAQLDKSGLPSDRFFAERPEGSVSTLKIQRTQQEDSAVYLCASSLIGGPDTQYFGPGTRLTVL.

The chain employs TRBV6-1 and TRBJ2-3; D tentatively reads TRBD1 or TRBD2 (6 bases each). CDR1 is MNHNS and CDR2 is SASEGT in the germline V gene. V lost 1 base to trimming and J lost 7 bases, with 12 bases between them. The CDR3 contains 14 residues. CDR3 coding DNA: TGTGCCAGCAGTGAAGGAGAGGGGGGATATACGCAGTATTTT. Translating gives CASSEGEGGYTQYF.

This chain's CDR3 is CASSRGTGNSNQPQHF. For the CDR3, the DNA is TGTGCCAGTAGTAGAGGGACAGGGAATAGCAATCAGCCCCAGCATTTT. The chain uses TRBV19 and TRBJ1-5, with 9 bases identical to TRBD1. V lost 4 bases, J lost 0 bases, and 4 bases stayed unmatched. Germline CDR1 and CDR2: LNHDA and SQIVND (reference sequence). The CDR3 covers 16 residues. The whole variable domain, remainder taken from reference TRBV19 and TRBJ1-5, is DGGITQSPKYLFRKEGQNVTLSCEQNLNHDAMYWYRQDPGQGLRLIYYSQIVNDFQKGDIAEGYSVSREKKESFPLTVTSAQKNPTAFYLCASSRGTGNSNQPQHFGDGTRLSIL.